This T cell receptor (beta chain) is from a study of regulatory T cells in long-lasting Graves disease. The length of the CDR3 is 15 residues. With 0 bases clipped from V and 3 bases from J, the junction kept 2 bases outside the gene matches. Germline-derived CDR1 and CDR2 are SGHTA and FQGTGA. Both iRepertoire HTBI primers and Arm-PCR of CDR3 regions were used to build the TCR beta libraries. In TCRdb, the multiplex PCR reads were re-called with MiXCR into one record per CDR3 protein. The repertoire holds 350,000 to 500,000 distinct CDR3 sequences, approximately 15% seen once, with over 15% in the top ten. This clonotype was counted at least ten times. Time point denoted: newly diagnosed GD, antithyroid drugs for less than 3 months. The TCR library was made from RNA extracted from PBMCs. This same sample was also taken into another study, of T cells in Graves' hyperthyroidism and ophthalmopathy.

Sequencing used peripheral blood mononuclear cells (PBMCs), obtained at new diagnosis, from a patient treated with antithyroid drugs. The rearrangement uses TRBV7-3 and TRBJ2-3; 8 bases agree with TRBD2. The TCR was taken from a woman aged 45-59 years with Graves disease. The CDR3 loop reads CASSLTSGRTDTQYF. The CDR3 DNA follows: TGTGCCAGCAGCTTAACCAGCGGGAGAACAGATACGCAGTATTTT.